This TCR beta chain came from a study of T cell responses to AZD1222 COVID-19 vaccine. There are 13 residues in the CDR3. CDR1 SEHNR and CDR2 FQNEAQ come from the germline V gene (reference sequence). V lost 3 bases to trimming and J lost 5 bases, with 8 bases between them. TCRdb's copy holds only in-frame clones and misses some; the assay was immunoSEQ multiplex PCR. The sample has about 110,000 clones; around 90% are singletons. As regards this clone: The antigen remains unidentified.

Study-wide points: The study reported that nearly half of spike-specific TCRs target unmutated variant regions. A mostly white British donor set with more females was recruited, and clonal diversity was possibly underestimated. Spike-specific TCR breadth and depth were elevated following two AZD1222 doses.

The sample here was peripheral blood, taken 28 days after the second AZD1222 dose. The chain links TRBV7-9 to TRBJ2-1; D unclear. The TCR sequence derives from an adult who received the AZD1222 COVID-19 vaccine. The CDR3 nucleotides are TGTGCCAGCAGCTTCCATGCCAACAATGAGCAGTTCTTC. As protein: CASSFHANNEQFF.